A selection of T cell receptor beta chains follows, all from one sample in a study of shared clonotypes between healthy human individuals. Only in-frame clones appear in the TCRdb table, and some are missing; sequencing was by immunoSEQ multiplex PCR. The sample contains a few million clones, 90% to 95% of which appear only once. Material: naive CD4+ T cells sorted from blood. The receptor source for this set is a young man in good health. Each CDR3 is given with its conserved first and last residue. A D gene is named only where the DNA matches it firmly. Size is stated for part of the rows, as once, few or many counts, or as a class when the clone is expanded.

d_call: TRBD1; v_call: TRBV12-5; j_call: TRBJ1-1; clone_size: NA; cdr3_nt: TGTGCTAGTGGTCGACAGGGGGCGCGTTGGGCTTTCTTT; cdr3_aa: CASGRQGARWAFF
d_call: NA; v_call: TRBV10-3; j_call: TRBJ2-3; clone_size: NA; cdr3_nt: TGTGCCATCAGTGAGTCTAGGGGGCCGGGGGTCCCAGATACGCAGTATTTT; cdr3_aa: CAISESRGPGVPDTQYF
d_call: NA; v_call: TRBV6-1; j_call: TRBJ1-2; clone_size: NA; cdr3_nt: TGTGCCACCCTTACATCGGGAAAGAACTATGGCTACACCTTC; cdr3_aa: CATLTSGKNYGYTF
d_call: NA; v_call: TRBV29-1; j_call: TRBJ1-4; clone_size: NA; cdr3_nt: TGCAGCGTTGGCTGGGGGAAGTGGGAAAAACTGTTTTTT; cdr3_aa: CSVGWGKWEKLFF
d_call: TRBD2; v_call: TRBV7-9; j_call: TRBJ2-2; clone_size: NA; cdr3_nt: TGTGCCAGCAGCGGGTCTAGCGGGAGTTGGACCGGGGAGCTGTTTTTT; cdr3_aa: CASSGSSGSWTGELFF
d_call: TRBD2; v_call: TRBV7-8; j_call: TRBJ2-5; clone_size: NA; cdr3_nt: TGTGCCAGCAGCTTAGGACTAGCGGGCAAAGAGACCCAGTACTTC; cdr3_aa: CASSLGLAGKETQYF
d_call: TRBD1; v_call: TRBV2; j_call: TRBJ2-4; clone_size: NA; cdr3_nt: TGTGCCAGCAGCCTAGGGGGCTTAGCCAAAAACATTCAGTACTTC; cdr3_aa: CASSLGGLAKNIQYF
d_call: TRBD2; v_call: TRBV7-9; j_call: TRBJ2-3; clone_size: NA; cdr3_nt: TGTGCCAGCAGCCCCCTAGCGGGGAACACAGATACGCAGTATTTT; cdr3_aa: CASSPLAGNTDTQYF
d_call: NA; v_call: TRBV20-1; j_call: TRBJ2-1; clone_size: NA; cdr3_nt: TGCAGTGCTAGAAAGGACTTGCAGTTCTTC; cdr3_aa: CSARKDLQFF
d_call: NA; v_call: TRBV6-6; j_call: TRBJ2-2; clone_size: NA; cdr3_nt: TGTGCCAGCAGTTACTTTCCGGGACACAACACCGGGGAGCTGTTTTTT; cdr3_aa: CASSYFPGHNTGELFF
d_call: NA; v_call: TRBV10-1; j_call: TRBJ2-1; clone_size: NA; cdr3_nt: TGCGCCAGCAGTCAATCGGCGGGGACTTGGAATGAGCAGTTCTTC; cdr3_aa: CASSQSAGTWNEQFF
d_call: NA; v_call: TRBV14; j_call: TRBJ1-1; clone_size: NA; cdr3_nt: TGTGCCAGCAGCCAACTAACAGCCTTCACTGAAGCTTTCTTT; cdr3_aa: CASSQLTAFTEAFF
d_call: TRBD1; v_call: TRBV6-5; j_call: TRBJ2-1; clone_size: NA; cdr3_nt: TGTGCCAGCAGTTTGGGACAGTACAATGAGCAGTTCTTC; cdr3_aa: CASSLGQYNEQFF
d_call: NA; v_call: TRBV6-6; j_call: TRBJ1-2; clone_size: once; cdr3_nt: TGTGCCAGCAAACAACAGTATGGCTACACCTTC; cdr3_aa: CASKQQYGYTF
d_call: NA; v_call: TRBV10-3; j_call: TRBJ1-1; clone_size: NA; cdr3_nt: TGTGCCATCAGTGAGTCGACAGTGTTGAACACTGAAGCTTTCTTT; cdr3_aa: CAISESTVLNTEAFF
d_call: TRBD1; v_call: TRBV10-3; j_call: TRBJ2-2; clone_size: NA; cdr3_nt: TGTGCCATCAGTGAGCCCGGGACAGGGTCCGGGGAGCTGTTTTTT; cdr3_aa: CAISEPGTGSGELFF
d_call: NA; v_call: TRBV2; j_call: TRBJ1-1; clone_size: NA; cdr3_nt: TGTGCCAGCAGTGAAGCCCCGACACAGTCTTTGGGGAACACTGAAGCTTTCTTT; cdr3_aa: CASSEAPTQSLGNTEAFF
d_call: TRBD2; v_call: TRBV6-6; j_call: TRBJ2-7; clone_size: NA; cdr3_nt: TGTGCCAGCAGTCCCGGACTAGCGGCCAACGAGCAGTACTTC; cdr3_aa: CASSPGLAANEQYF